This TCR beta chain was found in a study of cytomegalovirus exposure and HLA in healthy donors. Study-wide background: An earlier analysis identified approximately 120 million unique TCR beta sequences in about 200 million T cells. Overall study results and limits: Earlier results showed most TCR beta V segments being productive about 90% or about 30% of the time.

The germline gives CDR1 SGHRS, CDR2 YFSETQ. This CDR3 is built from 12 residues. Between the trimmed V and J ends, which lost 6 bases and 0 bases, there was a span of 6 bases. The PCR ran on 60 Vbeta and 13 Jbeta primers. Produced via immunoSEQ multiplex PCR; TCRdb's table is partial and in-frame only. The repertoire includes 150,000 or so clones, around 83% of them detected once, and more than 2% sits in the top ten. Comments on this clone: Its antigen is not known.

The rearrangement uses TRBV5-1 and TRBJ1-2; D is possibly TRBD1 (5 bases). This clonotype originated in a man younger than 35 in good health and CMV-seropositive. The sample consisted of PBMCs. CDR3 sequence (DNA): TGCGCCAGCAAAGGGGCTAACTATGGCTACACCTTC. Amino acid sequence: CASKGANYGYTF.